This TCR beta chain emerged from a study of T cell responses to AZD1222 COVID-19 vaccine (TCRdb year 2021). Background on the whole study: TCR sequencing covered roughly 230 trial participants: 207 given two doses of AZD1222 and 26 given two doses of MenACWY control vaccine. Trial participants were enrolled by age into subgroups of 18-55, 56-69 and 70-plus years, and about 150, 27 and 61 TCR-sequenced participants, respectively, were included in these subgroups.

The meaning of the sample's time point label: baseline before first vaccination. The treatment or condition tag for this specimen amounts to: meningococcal conjugate vaccine given as trial control. Samples from vaccinated people were obtained from the UK trials COV001 and COV002, which included a single-blind randomized controlled phase 2/3 trial of AZD1222 (ChAdOx1 nCoV-19) in healthy adults. For TCRbeta chain sequencing, PBMC samples from trial participants were taken at day 0 and at day 28 after the second dose. The CDR3 regions of human TCRbeta chains were analyzed by immunosequencing. Processing in the source paper ran as follows. Repertoire TCRs were checked for matches against a reference library of SARS-CoV-2-specific TCRs that had been generated using the MIRA antigen-specificity platform. Breadth was defined as the fraction of unique TCRs that were SARS-CoV-2-associated. Depth was defined as the fraction of total T cells that were SARS-CoV-2-associated. Using the MIRA data, every spike-specific TCR was mapped to the spike region that the TCR reacted to and assigned to either a CD4 or a CD8 class. Log10-transformed breadth and depth values were compared by one-way ANOVA with Sidak's multiple comparisons tests. Entries here come from immuneACCESS through TCRdb and include only in-frame sequences with V and J called. Some clones fail to appear in such tables; in the studies checked, an unresolved V gene covers under half of the shortfall, and the cause of the remainder is unknown. The V and J calls and clone size are taken from that table; D and trimming were inferred from the DNA. Across this sample there are 150,000 to 200,000 clones, with around 87% seen only once. The ten largest clones take up 2.7% of the sample.

V and J are trimmed by 6 bases and 2 bases, and the gene matches miss 6 bases of the junction. The germline V gene supplies CDR1 SNHLY and CDR2 FYNNEI. Including the terminal cysteine and phenylalanine, the CDR3 comprises 15 residues. Of the read, only the CDR3 DNA is kept; its 45 bases are in frame from base 1. A remark on this clone: Its antigen is not yet known. Per-base qualities were not stored, and no clone one base away is much larger.

What the research found in general, with its limitations: Spike-specific TCR breadth and depth rose significantly after two AZD1222 doses compared with day 0 and with MenACWY recipients. The 56-69-year group was small, and its depth increase did not reach significance, likely because of low power. Nearly half of unique spike-specific TCRs reportedly recognized epitopes outside regions mutated in the B.1.351 and B.1.1.7 variants. Conclusions about previously exposed vaccinees were limited because only five to seven AZD1222 recipients were SARS-CoV-2 seropositive at baseline. Participants were mostly white British, with more females than males. The authors suggested clonal diversity may have been underestimated. CD4 TCRs associated with the vaccine covered the entire spike protein, and the dominant responses were in regions 160-218 and 743-854. Because no day 14 peak-response samples were available, repertoires were characterized only after the peak T cell response.

The sequence is built from TRBV2 and TRBJ1-4, with 7 bases matching TRBD1. This TCR derives from an adult in good health. Sequencing was performed on peripheral blood, taken on day 0 of MenACWY control vaccination. The nucleotides read TGTGCCAGCAGGGGCCCACAGGGGACTAATGAAAAACTGTTTTTT. This encodes CASRGPQGTNEKLFF.